This T cell receptor beta chain derives from a study of blood T cell repertoires in COVID-19. V was trimmed by 0 bases and J by 4 bases, leaving 10 bases between them. Germline loops: CDR1 SGHVS, CDR2 FQNEAQ. The CDR3 spans 14 residues. The method was immunoSEQ multiplex PCR; TCRdb's version includes in-frame clones alone and lacks a portion of them. Of under 350,000 clones in the sample, roughly 90% were seen once. The source of this sequence is a man in his sixties who had recovered from COVID-19. The specimen sequenced was PBMCs or T cells enriched from blood (not recorded which). This sequence joins TRBV7-8 and TRBJ2-7; tentatively, D is TRBD2 (5 bases). The CDR3 here is CASSLARSGYEQYF. DNA for the CDR3: TGTGCCAGCAGCTTAGCGAGGTCGGGATACGAGCAGTACTTC.